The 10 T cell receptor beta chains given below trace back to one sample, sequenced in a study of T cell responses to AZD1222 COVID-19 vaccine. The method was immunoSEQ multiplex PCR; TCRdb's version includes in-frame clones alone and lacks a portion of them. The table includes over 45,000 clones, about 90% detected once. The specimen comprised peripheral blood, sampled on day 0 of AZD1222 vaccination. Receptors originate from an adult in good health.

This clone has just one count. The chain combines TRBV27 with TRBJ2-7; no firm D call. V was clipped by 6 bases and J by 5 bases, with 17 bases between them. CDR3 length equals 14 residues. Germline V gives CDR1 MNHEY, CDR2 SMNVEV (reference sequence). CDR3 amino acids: CASRTGGAVNEQYF. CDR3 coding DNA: TGTGCCAGCAGAACTGGTGGAGCTGTAAACGAGCAGTACTTC.

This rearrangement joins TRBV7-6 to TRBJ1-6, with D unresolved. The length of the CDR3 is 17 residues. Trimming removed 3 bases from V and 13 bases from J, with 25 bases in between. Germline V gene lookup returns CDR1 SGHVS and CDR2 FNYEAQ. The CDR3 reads CASSLTTDGEGLSPLHF. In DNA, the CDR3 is TGTGCCAGCAGCTTGACTACGGACGGAGAAGGACTTTCGCCCCTCCACTTT.

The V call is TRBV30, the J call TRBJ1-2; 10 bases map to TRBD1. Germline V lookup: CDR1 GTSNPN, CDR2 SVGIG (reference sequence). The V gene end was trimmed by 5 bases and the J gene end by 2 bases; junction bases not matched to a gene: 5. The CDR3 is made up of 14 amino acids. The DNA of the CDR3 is TGTGCCTGGGACCGGGACAGGGGAAACTATGGCTACACCTTC. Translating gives CAWDRDRGNYGYTF.

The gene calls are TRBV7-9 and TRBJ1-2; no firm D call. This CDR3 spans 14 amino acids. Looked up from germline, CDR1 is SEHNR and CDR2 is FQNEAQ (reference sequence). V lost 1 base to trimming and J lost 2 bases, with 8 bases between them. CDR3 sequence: CASSLVAANYGYTF. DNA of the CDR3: TGTGCCAGCAGCTTAGTAGCGGCCAACTATGGCTACACCTTC.

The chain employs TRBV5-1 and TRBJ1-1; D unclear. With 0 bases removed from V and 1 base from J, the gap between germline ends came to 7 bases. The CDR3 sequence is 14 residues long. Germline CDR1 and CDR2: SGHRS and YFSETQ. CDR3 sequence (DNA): TGCGCCAGCAGCTTGGCGGTCGCGAACACTGAAGCTTTCTTT. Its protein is CASSLAVANTEAFF.

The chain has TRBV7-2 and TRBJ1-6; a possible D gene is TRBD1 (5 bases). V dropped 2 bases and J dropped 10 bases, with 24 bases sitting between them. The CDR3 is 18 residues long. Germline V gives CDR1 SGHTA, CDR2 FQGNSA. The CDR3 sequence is CASSLMAPTGPAGSPLHF. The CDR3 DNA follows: TGTGCCAGCAGCTTAATGGCTCCTACGGGGCCTGCTGGATCACCCCTCCACTTT. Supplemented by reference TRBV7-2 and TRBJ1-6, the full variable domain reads GAGVSQSPSNKVTEKGKDVELRCDPISGHTALYWYRQSLGQGLEFLIYFQGNSAPDKSGLPSDRFSAERTGGSVSTLTIQRTQQEDSAVYLCASSLMAPTGPAGSPLHFGNGTRLTVT.

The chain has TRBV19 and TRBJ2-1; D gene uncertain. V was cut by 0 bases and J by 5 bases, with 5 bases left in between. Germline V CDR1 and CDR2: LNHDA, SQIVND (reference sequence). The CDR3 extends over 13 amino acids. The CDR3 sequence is CASSIDPDNEQFF. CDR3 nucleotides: TGTGCCAGTAGTATAGACCCGGACAATGAGCAGTTCTTC.

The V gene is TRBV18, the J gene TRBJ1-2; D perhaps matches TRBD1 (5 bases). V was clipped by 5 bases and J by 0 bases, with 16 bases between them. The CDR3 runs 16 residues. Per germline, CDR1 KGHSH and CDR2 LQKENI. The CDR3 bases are TGTGCCAGCTCAGCCGGGACGGACGTTACTAACTATGGCTACACCTTC. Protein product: CASSAGTDVTNYGYTF.

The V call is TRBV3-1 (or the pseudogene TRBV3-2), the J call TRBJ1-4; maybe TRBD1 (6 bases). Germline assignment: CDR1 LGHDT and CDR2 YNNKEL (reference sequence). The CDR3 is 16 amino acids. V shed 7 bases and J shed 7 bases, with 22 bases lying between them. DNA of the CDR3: TGTGCCAGCACCCACCGCTGGGGGGGCGCTCTTGAAAAACTGTTTTTT. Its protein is CASTHRWGGALEKLFF.

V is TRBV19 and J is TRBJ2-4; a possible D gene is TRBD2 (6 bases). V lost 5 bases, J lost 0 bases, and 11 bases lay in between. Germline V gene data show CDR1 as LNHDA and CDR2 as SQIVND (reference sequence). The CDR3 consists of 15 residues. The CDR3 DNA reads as TGTGCCAGTAGTTGGACTATAGTAGCCAAAAACATTCAGTACTTC. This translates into CASSWTIVAKNIQYF.